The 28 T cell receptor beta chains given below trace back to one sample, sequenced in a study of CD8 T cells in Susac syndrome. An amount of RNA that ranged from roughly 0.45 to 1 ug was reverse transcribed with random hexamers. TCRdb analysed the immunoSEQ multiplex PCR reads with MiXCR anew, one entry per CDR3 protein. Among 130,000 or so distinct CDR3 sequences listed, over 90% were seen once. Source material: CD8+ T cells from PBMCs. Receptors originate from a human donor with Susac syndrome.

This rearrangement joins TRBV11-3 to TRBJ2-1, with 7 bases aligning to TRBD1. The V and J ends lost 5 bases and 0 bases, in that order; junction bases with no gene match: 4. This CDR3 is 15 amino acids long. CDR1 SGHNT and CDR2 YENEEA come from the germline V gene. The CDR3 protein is CASSVGTDSYNEQFF. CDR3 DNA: TGTGCCAGCAGCGTAGGGACAGACTCCTACAATGAGCAGTTCTTC.

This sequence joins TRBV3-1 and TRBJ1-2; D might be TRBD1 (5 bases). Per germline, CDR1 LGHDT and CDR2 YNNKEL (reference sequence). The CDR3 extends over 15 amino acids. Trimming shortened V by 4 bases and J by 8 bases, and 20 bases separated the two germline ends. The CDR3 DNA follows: TGTGCCAGCAGCCCTCACAGTCGAGGGGAAAAGGGCTACACCTTC. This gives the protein CASSPHSRGEKGYTF.

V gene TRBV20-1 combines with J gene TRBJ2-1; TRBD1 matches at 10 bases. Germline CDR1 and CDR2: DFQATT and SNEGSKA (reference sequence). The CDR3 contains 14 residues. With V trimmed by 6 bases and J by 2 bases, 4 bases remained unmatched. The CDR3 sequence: CSAKDRGTYNEQFF. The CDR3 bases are TGCAGTGCCAAGGACAGGGGGACCTACAATGAGCAGTTCTTC.

The CDR3 DNA follows: TGCAGTGCTTCCCGACAGGGGGCTGATAGCAATCAGCCCCAGCATTTT. Its translation is CSASRQGADSNQPQHF. The V gene is TRBV20-1, the J gene TRBJ1-5, with TRBD1 matching over 10 bases. V dropped 5 bases and J dropped 0; count of bases not matched to a gene: 7. Per the germline V gene, CDR1 is DFQATT and CDR2 is SNEGSKA (reference sequence). The CDR3 runs 16 residues.

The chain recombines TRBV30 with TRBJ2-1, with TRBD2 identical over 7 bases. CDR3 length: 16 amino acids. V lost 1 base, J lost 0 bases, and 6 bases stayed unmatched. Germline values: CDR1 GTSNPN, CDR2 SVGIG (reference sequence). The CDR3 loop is CAWSGSGEFSYNEQFF. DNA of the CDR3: TGTGCCTGGAGTGGGAGCGGGGAGTTCTCCTACAATGAGCAGTTCTTC.

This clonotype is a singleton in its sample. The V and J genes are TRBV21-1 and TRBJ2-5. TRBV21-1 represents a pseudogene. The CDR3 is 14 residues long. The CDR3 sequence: CASSNNRAGETQYF. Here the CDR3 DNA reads TGTGCCAGCAGCAATAATCGGGCTGGCGAGACCCAGTACTTC.

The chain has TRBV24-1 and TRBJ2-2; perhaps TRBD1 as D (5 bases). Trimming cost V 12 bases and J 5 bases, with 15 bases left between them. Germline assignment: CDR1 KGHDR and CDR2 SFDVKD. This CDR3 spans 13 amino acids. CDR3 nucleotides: TGTGCCGCAGGAGCCAGGGAAACCGGGGAGCTGTTTTTT. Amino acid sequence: CAAGARETGELFF.

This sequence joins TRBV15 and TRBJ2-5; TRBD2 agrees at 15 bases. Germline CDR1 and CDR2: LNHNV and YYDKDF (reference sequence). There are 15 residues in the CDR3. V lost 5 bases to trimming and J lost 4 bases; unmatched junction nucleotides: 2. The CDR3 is CATSGLAGGSETQYF. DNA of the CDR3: TGTGCCACCAGCGGACTAGCGGGGGGGTCAGAGACCCAGTACTTC.

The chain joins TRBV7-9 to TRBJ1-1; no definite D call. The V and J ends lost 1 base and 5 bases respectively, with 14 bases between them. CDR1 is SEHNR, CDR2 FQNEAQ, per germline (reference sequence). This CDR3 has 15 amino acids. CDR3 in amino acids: CASSLGSPQATEAFF. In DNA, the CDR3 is TGTGCCAGCAGCTTAGGCAGCCCACAAGCGACTGAAGCTTTCTTT.

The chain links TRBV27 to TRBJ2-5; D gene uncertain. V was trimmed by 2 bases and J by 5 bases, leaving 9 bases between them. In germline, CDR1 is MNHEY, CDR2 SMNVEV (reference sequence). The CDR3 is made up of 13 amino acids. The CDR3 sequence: CASSLNLGETQYF. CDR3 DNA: TGTGCCAGCAGTTTAAACCTAGGGGAGACCCAGTACTTC.

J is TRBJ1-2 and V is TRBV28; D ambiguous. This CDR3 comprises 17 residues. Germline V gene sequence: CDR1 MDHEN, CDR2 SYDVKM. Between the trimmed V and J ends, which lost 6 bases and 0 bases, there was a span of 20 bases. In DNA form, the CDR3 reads TGTGCCAGCAGCCACCCGACCGAAGAGAAATCTAACTATGGCTACACCTTC. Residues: CASSHPTEEKSNYGYTF.

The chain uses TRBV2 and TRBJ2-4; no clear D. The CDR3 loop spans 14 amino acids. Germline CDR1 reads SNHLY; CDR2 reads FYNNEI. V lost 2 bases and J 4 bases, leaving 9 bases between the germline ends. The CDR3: CASSESEAKNIQYF. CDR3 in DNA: TGTGCCAGCAGTGAATCAGAGGCTAAAAACATTCAGTACTTC.

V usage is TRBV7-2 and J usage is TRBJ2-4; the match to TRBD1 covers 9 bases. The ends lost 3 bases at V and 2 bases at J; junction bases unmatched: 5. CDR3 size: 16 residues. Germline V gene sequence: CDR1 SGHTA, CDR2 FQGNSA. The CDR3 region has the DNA TGTGCCAGCAGCTTCACAGGGGGCGGAACCAAAAACATTCAGTACTTC. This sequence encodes CASSFTGGGTKNIQYF.

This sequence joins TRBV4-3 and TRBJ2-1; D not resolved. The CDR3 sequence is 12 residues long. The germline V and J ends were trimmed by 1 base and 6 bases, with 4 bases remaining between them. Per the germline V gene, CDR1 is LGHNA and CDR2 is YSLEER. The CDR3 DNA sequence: TGCGCCAGCAGCCAAGTCGGCAATGAGCAGTTCTTC. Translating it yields CASSQVGNEQFF.

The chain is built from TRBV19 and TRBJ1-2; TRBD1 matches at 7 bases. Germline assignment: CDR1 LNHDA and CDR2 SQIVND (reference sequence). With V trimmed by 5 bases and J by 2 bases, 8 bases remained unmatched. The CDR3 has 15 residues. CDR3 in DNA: TGTGCCAGTAGTCCTACGACAGGGCGGAACTATGGCTACACCTTC. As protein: CASSPTTGRNYGYTF.

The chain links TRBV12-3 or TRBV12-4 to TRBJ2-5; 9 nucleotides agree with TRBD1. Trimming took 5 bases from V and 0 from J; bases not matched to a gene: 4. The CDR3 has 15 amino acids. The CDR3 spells CASSLTGGYQETQYF. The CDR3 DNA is TGTGCCAGCAGTCTGACAGGGGGGTACCAAGAGACCCAGTACTTC.

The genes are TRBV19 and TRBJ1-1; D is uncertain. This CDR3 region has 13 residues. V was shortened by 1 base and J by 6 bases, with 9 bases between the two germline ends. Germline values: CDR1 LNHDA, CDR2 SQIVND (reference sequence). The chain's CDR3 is CASSIAPGAEAFF. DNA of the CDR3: TGTGCCAGTAGTATAGCTCCTGGGGCTGAAGCTTTCTTT.

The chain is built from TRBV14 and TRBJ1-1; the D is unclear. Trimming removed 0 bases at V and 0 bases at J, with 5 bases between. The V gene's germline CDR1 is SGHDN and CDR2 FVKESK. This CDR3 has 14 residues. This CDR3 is CASSQDAMNTEAFF. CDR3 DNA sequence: TGTGCCAGCAGCCAAGACGCGATGAACACTGAAGCTTTCTTT.

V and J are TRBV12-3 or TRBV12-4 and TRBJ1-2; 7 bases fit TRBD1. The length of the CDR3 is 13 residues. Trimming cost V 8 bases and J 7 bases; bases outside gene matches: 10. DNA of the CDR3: TGTGCCAGCGGACCAGGGACAGCATCTGGCTACACCTTC. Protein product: CASGPGTASGYTF.

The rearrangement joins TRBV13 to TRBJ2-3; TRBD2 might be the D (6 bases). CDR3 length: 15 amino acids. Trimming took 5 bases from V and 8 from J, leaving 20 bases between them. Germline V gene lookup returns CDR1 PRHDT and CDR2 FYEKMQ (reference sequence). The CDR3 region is CASSPKAGRLATQYF. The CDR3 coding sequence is TGTGCCAGCAGCCCCAAGGCAGGGAGGCTCGCTACGCAGTATTTT.

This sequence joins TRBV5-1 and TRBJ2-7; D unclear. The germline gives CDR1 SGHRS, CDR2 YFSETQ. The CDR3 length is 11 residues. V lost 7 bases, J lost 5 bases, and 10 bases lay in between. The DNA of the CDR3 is TGCGCCAGCGGCCGTGGGGACGAGCAGTACTTC. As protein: CASGRGDEQYF.

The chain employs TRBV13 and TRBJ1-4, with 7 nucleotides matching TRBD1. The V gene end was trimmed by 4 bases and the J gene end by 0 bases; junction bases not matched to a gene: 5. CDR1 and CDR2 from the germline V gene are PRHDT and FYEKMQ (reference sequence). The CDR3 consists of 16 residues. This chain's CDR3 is CASSSTGPATNEKLFF. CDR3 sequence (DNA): TGTGCCAGCAGCTCGACAGGGCCAGCAACTAATGAAAAACTGTTTTTT.

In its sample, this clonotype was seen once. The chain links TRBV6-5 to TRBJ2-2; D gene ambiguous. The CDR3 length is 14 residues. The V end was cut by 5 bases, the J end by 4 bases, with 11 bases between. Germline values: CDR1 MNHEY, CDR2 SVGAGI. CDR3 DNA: TGTGCCAGCAGTCCGCGGTTTGGCACCGGGGAGCTGTTTTTT. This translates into CASSPRFGTGELFF.

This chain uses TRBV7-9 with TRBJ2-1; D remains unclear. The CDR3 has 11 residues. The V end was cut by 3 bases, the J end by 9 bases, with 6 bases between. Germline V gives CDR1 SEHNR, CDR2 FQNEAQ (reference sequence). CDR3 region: CASSFPPEQFF. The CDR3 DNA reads TGTGCCAGCAGCTTCCCCCCTGAGCAGTTCTTC.

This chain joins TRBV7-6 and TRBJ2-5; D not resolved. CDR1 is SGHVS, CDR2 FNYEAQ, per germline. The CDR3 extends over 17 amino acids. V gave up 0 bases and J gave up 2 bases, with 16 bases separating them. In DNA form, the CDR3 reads TGTGCCAGCAGCTTAGCTCCGGCCGAAATCCAGCAAGAGACCCAGTACTTC. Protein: CASSLAPAEIQQETQYF.

The CDR3 region is CASSPGRADGSPLHF. The CDR3, as DNA: TGTGCCAGCAGCCCAGGGCGCGCAGATGGGTCACCCCTCCACTTT. The rearrangement links TRBV9 to TRBJ1-6; possible D gene TRBD1, 5 bases. The germline V and J ends were trimmed by 4 bases and 10 bases, with 18 bases remaining between them. The CDR3 spans 15 residues. Germline V gives CDR1 SGDLS, CDR2 YYNGEE.

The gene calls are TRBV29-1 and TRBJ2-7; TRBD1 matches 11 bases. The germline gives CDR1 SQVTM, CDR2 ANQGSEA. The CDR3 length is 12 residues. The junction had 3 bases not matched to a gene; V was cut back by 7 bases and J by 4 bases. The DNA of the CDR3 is TGCAGCGCCGGACAGGGGGCTTACGAGCAGTACTTC. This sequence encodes CSAGQGAYEQYF.

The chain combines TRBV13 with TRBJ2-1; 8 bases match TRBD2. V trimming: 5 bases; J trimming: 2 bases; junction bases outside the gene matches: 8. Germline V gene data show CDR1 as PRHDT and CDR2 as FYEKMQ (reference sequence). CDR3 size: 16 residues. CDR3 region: CASSPLTSATYNEQFF. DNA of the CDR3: TGTGCCAGCAGCCCATTGACTAGCGCGACCTACAATGAGCAGTTCTTC.